This T cell receptor beta chain came from a study of blood T cell repertoires in COVID-19. Study-level background: The origin of the acute and convalescent COVID-19 samples was the United States, Italy and Spain. T cells, B-cell-depleted T cells, or PBMCs provided the cDNA or gDNA that served as material.

Authors' methods: Reference gene primers were amplified, and this amplification served to estimate nucleated cell counts. Produced via immunoSEQ multiplex PCR; TCRdb's table is partial and in-frame only. That table is the source of V, J and clone size, and D and trimming were worked out from the DNA. Of 13,000 to 15,000 clones listed, 87% are singletons. The receptor was isolated from a human donor in a cohort sampled during active COVID-19. Sequencing used peripheral blood.

The CDR3 loop reads CASSLLNRGWETQYF. The DNA of the CDR3 is TGTGCCAGCAGCTTACTGAACAGGGGGTGGGAGACCCAGTACTTC. This chain uses TRBV7-6 with TRBJ2-5, with 8 bases identical to TRBD1. The CDR3 runs to 15 residues. Trimming took 2 bases from V and 5 from J; bases not matched to a gene: 7. From germline, CDR1 is SGHVS and CDR2 FNYEAQ.